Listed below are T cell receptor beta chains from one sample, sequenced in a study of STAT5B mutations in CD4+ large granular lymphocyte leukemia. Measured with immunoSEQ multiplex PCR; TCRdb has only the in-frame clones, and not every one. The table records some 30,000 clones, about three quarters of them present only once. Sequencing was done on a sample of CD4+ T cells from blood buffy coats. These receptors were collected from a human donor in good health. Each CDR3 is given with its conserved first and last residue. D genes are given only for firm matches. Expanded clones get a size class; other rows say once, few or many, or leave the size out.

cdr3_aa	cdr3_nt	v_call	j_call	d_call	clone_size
CASSLGTGGRNTEAFF	TGTGCCAGCAGCTTAGGTACAGGGGGGAGGAACACTGAAGCTTTCTTT	TRBV7-9	TRBJ1-1	TRBD1	NA
CASSPRSPAGETQYF	TGTGCCAGCAGTCCTCGCAGTCCAGCCGGAGAGACCCAGTACTTC	TRBV27	TRBJ2-5	NA	NA
CASSLRVRTSGQETQYF	TGTGCCAGCAGCTTAAGAGTGCGGACTAGCGGGCAAGAGACCCAGTACTTC	TRBV7-2	TRBJ2-5	TRBD2	NA
CASSGTDYNEQFF	TGTGCCAGCAGTGGGACGGACTACAATGAGCAGTTCTTC	TRBV11-1	TRBJ2-1	NA	NA
CASSAHGGRNSGNTIYF	TGTGCCAGCAGCGCACACGGGGGACGCAACTCTGGAAACACCATATATTTT	TRBV9	TRBJ1-3	NA	NA
CASSLVRFGGYTF	TGTGCCAGCAGCTTAGTAAGATTCGGTGGCTACACCTTC	TRBV7-2	TRBJ1-2	NA	once
CASSSDRLEKLFF	TGTGCCAGCAGCTCGGACAGGCTTGAAAAACTGTTTTTT	TRBV7-2	TRBJ1-4	TRBD1	NA
CASSYGLAGISGANVLTF	TGTGCCAGCAGCTACGGACTAGCGGGGATCTCTGGGGCCAACGTCCTGACTTTC	TRBV5-6	TRBJ2-6	TRBD2	NA
CASSGRGRQPQHF	TGTGCCAGTAGCGGGAGGGGACGACAGCCCCAGCATTTT	TRBV19	TRBJ1-5	NA	NA
CASSSAYEQYF	TGTGCCAGCAGTAGCGCCTACGAGCAGTACTTC	TRBV6-6	TRBJ2-7	NA	few
CSVVSSSDTQYF	TGCAGCGTCGTGAGTAGCTCAGATACGCAGTATTTT	TRBV29-1	TRBJ2-3	NA	once
CASSLRRLANDYNEQFF	TGTGCCAGCAGCTTGAGGAGACTAGCGAACGACTACAATGAGCAGTTCTTC	TRBV5-5	TRBJ2-1	TRBD2	NA
CASSSDREPPTYEQYF	TGTGCCAGCAGTTCAGACAGGGAACCCCCTACCTACGAGCAGTACTTC	TRBV27	TRBJ2-7	TRBD1	NA
CASTDPGQASFEAFF	TGTGCCAGCACCGATCCGGGACAGGCGTCTTTTGAAGCTTTCTTT	TRBV28	TRBJ1-1	TRBD1	NA
CASSLVSGSPWGDEQFF	TGTGCCAGCAGCTTAGTTAGCGGGAGTCCTTGGGGAGATGAGCAGTTCTTC	TRBV7-8	TRBJ2-1	TRBD2	NA
CASSSTGSSYEQYF	TGTGCCAGCAGTTCAACTGGGAGCTCCTACGAGCAGTACTTC	TRBV6-5	TRBJ2-7	NA	few
CASSGGAFQETQYF	TGTGCCAGCAGCGGCGGGGCATTCCAAGAGACCCAGTACTTC	TRBV2	TRBJ2-5	NA	once
CASTNPRQGRAFF	TGTGCCAGCACCAATCCACGACAGGGGCGAGCTTTCTTT	TRBV7-2	TRBJ1-1	TRBD1	once
CATSRDTRSDHTIYF	TGTGCCACCAGCAGAGATACGAGAAGCGATCACACCATATATTTT	TRBV15	TRBJ1-3	NA	NA
CASSLVLSSGNTIYF	TGTGCCAGCAGCTTAGTGCTGAGCTCTGGAAACACCATATATTTT	TRBV11-2	TRBJ1-3	NA	NA
CASSARDEQFF	TGCGCCAGCAGCGCGAGGGATGAGCAGTTCTTC	TRBV5-1	TRBJ2-1	NA	NA
CAWSQGGRGTDTQYF	TGTGCCTGGAGCCAGGGCGGGAGGGGTACAGATACGCAGTATTTT	TRBV30	TRBJ2-3	TRBD2	NA
CALIGGRGPNTEAFF	TGCGCTTTGATAGGGGGCAGGGGGCCGAACACTGAAGCTTTCTTT	TRBV10-1	TRBJ1-1	TRBD1	NA
CASSDRLYGYTF	TGTGCCAGCAGTGACCGGCTCTATGGCTACACCTTC	TRBV6-1	TRBJ1-2	NA	NA
CASSHDKQGFLSNQPQHF	TGTGCCAGCAGCCACGATAAACAGGGTTTCCTAAGCAATCAGCCCCAGCATTTT	TRBV16	TRBJ1-5	NA	NA
CASSLYREVNTEAFF	TGTGCCAGCAGTCTATACAGGGAGGTGAACACTGAAGCTTTCTTT	TRBV6-1	TRBJ1-1	NA	NA
CASSRDRLELFF	TGTGCCAGCAGCAGGGACAGGTTGGAACTGTTTTTT	TRBV7-2	TRBJ1-4	TRBD1	NA
CASQSGTGGSGYTF	TGCGCCAGCCAGTCCGGGACAGGGGGCAGTGGCTACACCTTC	TRBV10-2	TRBJ1-2	TRBD1	NA
CASSDEEGNEQFF	TGTGCCAGCAGTGATGAAGAGGGCAATGAGCAGTTCTTC	TRBV6-1	TRBJ2-1	NA	NA
CASSKVRRSSYEQYF	TGTGCCAGCAGCAAAGTGCGCAGGAGCTCCTACGAGCAGTACTTC	TRBV21-1	TRBJ2-7	NA	NA
CASSQQTGITYGYTF	TGCGCCAGCAGCCAACAAACAGGGATAACCTATGGCTACACCTTC	TRBV4-1	TRBJ1-2	NA	NA
CASRLAGFQGTQYF	TGTGCCAGCCGTCTAGCGGGGTTTCAAGGGACCCAGTACTTC	TRBV28	TRBJ2-5	TRBD2	NA
CASSLSRGLTQETQYF	TGTGCCAGCAGCTTAAGTAGGGGGCTTACTCAAGAGACCCAGTACTTC	TRBV7-2	TRBJ2-5	TRBD1	NA
CASKLDRQRQGRFTDTQYF	TGTGCCAGCAAGTTGGATCGACAGCGACAGGGGAGGTTCACAGATACGCAGTATTTT	TRBV2	TRBJ2-3	TRBD1	once
CASARGITEAFF	TGTGCTAGTGCCAGGGGGATAACTGAAGCTTTCTTT	TRBV12-5	TRBJ1-1	TRBD1	NA
CASVTPPDTNEKLFF	TGTGCCAGCGTAACGCCTCCAGACACCAATGAAAAACTGTTTTTT	TRBV14	TRBJ1-4	NA	NA
CASSVDARVSRRMDTQYF	TGTGCCAGCAGCGTAGATGCGCGGGTGAGCAGGAGAATGGATACGCAGTATTTT	TRBV9	TRBJ2-3	NA	NA
CASSSARDTEAFF	TGTGCCAGCAGCTCCGCCAGGGACACTGAAGCTTTCTTT	TRBV7-8	TRBJ1-1	NA	NA
CASSPAFLASNEQFF	TGTGCCAGCTCCCCGGCCTTCCTAGCTTCTAATGAGCAGTTCTTC	TRBV18	TRBJ2-1	NA	NA
CATGREGRVDTQYF	TGTGCCACCGGGCGGGAGGGCCGTGTAGATACGCAGTATTTT	TRBV15	TRBJ2-3	TRBD2	NA
CASSPRTGTGANYGYTF	TGTGCCAGCTCACCGCGGACCGGGACAGGTGCTAACTATGGCTACACCTTC	TRBV18	TRBJ1-2	TRBD1	NA
CASSDRRNSEAFF	TGTGCCAGCAGTGACAGGAGGAACTCTGAAGCTTTCTTT	TRBV6-1	TRBJ1-1	NA	NA
CASIFGQNTEAFF	TGTGCCAGCATCTTTGGGCAGAACACTGAAGCTTTCTTT	TRBV6-1	TRBJ1-1	NA	few
CASSWDRGETQYF	TGTGCCAGCAGTTGGGACAGGGGGGAGACCCAGTACTTC	TRBV7-2	TRBJ2-5	TRBD1	NA
CASSLDLATDTQYF	TGTGCCAGCAGCTTAGATTTGGCAACAGATACGCAGTATTTT	TRBV7-2	TRBJ2-3	NA	NA
CASRRTSQSTDTQYF	TGTGCCAGCAGGAGGACTAGCCAAAGCACAGATACGCAGTATTTT	TRBV6-1	TRBJ2-3	TRBD2	NA
CASSLAGVEKLFF	TGTGCCAGCAGCTTAGCAGGGGTGGAAAAACTGTTTTTT	TRBV7-2	TRBJ1-4	NA	NA
CASSPRTDEQFF	TGTGCCAGCAGCCCCCGCACCGATGAGCAGTTCTTC	TRBV6-5	TRBJ2-1	NA	NA
CSVYTIGAPRSELFF	TGCAGCGTTTATACCATCGGGGCCCCGCGAAGTGAACTGTTTTTT	TRBV29-1	TRBJ1-4	NA	NA
CAISDSTGRNTGELFF	TGTGCCATCAGTGACTCGACAGGGAGGAACACCGGGGAGCTGTTTTTT	TRBV10-3	TRBJ2-2	TRBD1	NA
CASSPLERRIADTQYF	TGTGCCAGCTCACCACTGGAAAGAAGGATAGCAGATACGCAGTATTTT	TRBV18	TRBJ2-3	NA	NA
CASSSSPTPTDTQYF	TGTGCCAGCAGCTCTAGCCCGACTCCCACAGATACGCAGTATTTT	TRBV9	TRBJ2-3	NA	few
CASSFSAGGPYNEQFF	TGTGCCAGCAGTTTTTCTGCGGGAGGGCCCTACAATGAGCAGTTCTTC	TRBV28	TRBJ2-1	TRBD2	NA
CASRTTGATAEAFF	TGTGCCAGCAGAACGACAGGGGCCACAGCTGAAGCTTTCTTT	TRBV6-4	TRBJ1-1	TRBD1	few
CASSLFGTGAFDTQYF	TGCGCCAGCAGCTTGTTCGGGACAGGGGCGTTCGATACGCAGTATTTT	TRBV5-1	TRBJ2-3	TRBD1	NA
CASSLKLAGYNEQFF	TGCGCCAGCAGCTTGAAACTAGCGGGGTACAATGAGCAGTTCTTC	TRBV5-1	TRBJ2-1	TRBD2	NA
CASSLSGGQGNYGYTF	TGTGCCAGCAGCTTATCCGGGGGTCAGGGTAACTATGGCTACACCTTC	TRBV7-2	TRBJ1-2	NA	few
CASSLSFYPPGSYEQYF	TGTGCCAGCAGTTTATCCTTTTATCCCCCAGGCTCCTACGAGCAGTACTTC	TRBV27	TRBJ2-7	NA	NA